These 21 T cell receptor beta chains came from one sample sequenced in a study of long-term antiretroviral therapy in people with HIV. Samples were assayed with immunoSEQ v3.0 at survey level. Measured with immunoSEQ multiplex PCR; TCRdb has only the in-frame clones, and not every one. Of about 25,000 clones listed, about 90% are singletons. The sequencing used unsorted PBMCs, collected more than 4.3 years after starting antiretroviral therapy. Receptors were obtained from a man aged 30 to 45 with HIV.

The chain uses TRBV7-9 and TRBJ1-1; D is unresolved. CDR1 and CDR2 (germline): SEHNR, FQNEAQ (reference sequence). Trimming removed 3 bases at V and 1 base at J, with 6 bases between. CDR3 size: 13 residues. The CDR3 is CASSFSGNTEAFF. The CDR3 DNA reads TGTGCCAGCAGCTTTTCAGGGAACACTGAAGCTTTCTTT.

The rearrangement uses TRBV9 and TRBJ1-3; D gene ambiguous. Trimming pared 4 bases from V and 0 bases from J, leaving 8 bases between. CDR3 length: 14 amino acids. Germline CDR1 is SGDLS and CDR2 is YYNGEE. The CDR3: CASSLGHSGNTIYF. For the CDR3, the DNA is TGTGCCAGCAGCCTCGGCCACTCTGGAAACACCATATATTTT.

CDR3 in amino acids: CASSYSKTELNTEAFF. The CDR3 DNA sequence: TGTGCCAGCAGTTACTCGAAAACAGAGTTGAACACTGAAGCTTTCTTT. The rearrangement links TRBV6-6 to TRBJ1-1, with D uncertain. Germline-derived CDR1 and CDR2 are MNHNY and SVGAGI (reference sequence). The CDR3 is 16 amino acids. V lost 0 bases and J lost 0, with 11 bases in between.

This clone occurred once. V is TRBV15 and J is TRBJ2-5, with D maybe TRBD2 (8 bases). The CDR3 consists of 16 residues. Trimming removed 5 bases at V and 1 base at J, with 17 bases between. Per the germline V gene, CDR1 is LNHNV and CDR2 is YYDKDF (reference sequence). As DNA, the CDR3 is TGTGCCACCAGCCGTGGTAGCGGGACAGTCCAAGAGACCCAGTACTTC. Protein: CATSRGSGTVQETQYF.

The chain links TRBV27 to TRBJ2-7, with 9 bases that match TRBD2. CDR1 and CDR2 (germline): MNHEY, SMNVEV (reference sequence). The CDR3 spans 15 residues. V lost 3 bases, J lost 5 bases, and 8 bases stayed unmatched. This CDR3 is CASSFAGGPGNEQYF. The CDR3, as DNA: TGTGCCAGCAGTTTCGCGGGAGGGCCTGGGAACGAGCAGTACTTC.

This clone turned up a few times. The chain combines TRBV19 with TRBJ2-7, with 9 positions matching TRBD1. V was pared by 3 bases and J by 7 bases, with 4 bases of the junction left unmatched. The CDR3 sequence is 13 residues long. Germline CDR1 reads LNHDA; CDR2 reads SQIVND (reference sequence). The CDR3 nucleotides are TGTGCCAGTAGTATTTGGGACAGGGAAGAGCAGTACTTC. Amino acids: CASSIWDREEQYF.

This clone was seen a single time. The chain employs TRBV2 and TRBJ1-6; the D is unclear. This CDR3 has 13 residues. With 5 bases removed from V and 7 bases from J, the gap between germline ends came to 9 bases. Germline V gene sequence: CDR1 SNHLY, CDR2 FYNNEI. The CDR3 nucleotides are TGTGCCAGCAGTCGAGACGGAAATTCACCCCTCCACTTT. Translating it yields CASSRDGNSPLHF.

This chain links TRBV5-1 with TRBJ1-1; unclear D gene. The CDR3 loop spans 11 amino acids. Germline V gives CDR1 SGHRS, CDR2 YFSETQ. Trimming left V 5 bases short and J 7 bases short, with 9 bases between. CDR3 region: CASSLGVEAFF. CDR3 coding DNA: TGCGCCAGCAGTTTAGGAGTTGAAGCTTTCTTT.

This sequence joins TRBV18 and TRBJ1-3, with D uncertain. CDR1 is KGHSH, CDR2 LQKENI, per germline. The CDR3 sequence is 16 residues long. Trimming took 2 bases from V and 0 from J, leaving 11 bases between them. Here the CDR3 reads CASSPVEASSGNTIYF. The CDR3 DNA reads as TGTGCCAGCTCACCAGTGGAGGCCAGCTCTGGAAACACCATATATTTT.

V and J are TRBV11-3 and TRBJ1-1, with a possible D match to TRBD1 (6 bases). This CDR3 contains 17 residues. V lost 3 bases and J lost 3, with 20 bases in between. The germline CDR1 and CDR2 sequences are SGHNT and YENEEA. The chain's CDR3 is CASSFIGNSGADTEAFF. CDR3 DNA: TGTGCCAGCAGCTTTATCGGGAACTCAGGGGCAGACACTGAAGCTTTCTTT.

J is TRBJ2-1 and V is TRBV23-1; 10 nucleotides agree with TRBD2. TRBV23-1 is known as an ORF, though its function is uncertain. This CDR3 contains 15 residues. The trim removed 2 bases at V and 5 bases at J, leaving 3 bases unmatched. The CDR3 sequence is CASSQTAGGNNEQFF. DNA of the CDR3: TGCGCCAGCAGTCAAACAGCGGGGGGGAACAATGAGCAGTTCTTC.

This chain uses TRBV7-2 with TRBJ2-1; 12 nucleotides align to TRBD2. CDR1 and CDR2 from the germline V gene are SGHTA and FQGNSA. The ends lost 1 base at V and 6 bases at J; junction bases unmatched: 7. The CDR3 is 17 residues long. CDR3 loop: CASSLVASGGAFNEQFF. CDR3 coding DNA: TGTGCCAGCAGCTTAGTAGCTAGCGGGGGGGCATTCAATGAGCAGTTCTTC. The variable domain in full, with the rest retrieved from reference TRBV7-2 and TRBJ2-1, is GAGVSQSPSNKVTEKGKDVELRCDPISGHTALYWYRQSLGQGLEFLIYFQGNSAPDKSGLPSDRFSAERTGGSVSTLTIQRTQQEDSAVYLCASSLVASGGAFNEQFFGPGTRLTVL.

The chain recombines TRBV5-4 with TRBJ2-7, with TRBD2 matching over 9 bases. Germline V lookup: CDR1 SGHNT, CDR2 YYREEE (reference sequence). Losses at the gene ends were 4 bases for V and 1 base for J; bases not matched to a gene: 3. The CDR3 totals 14 residues. The CDR3 region is CASSPTSGSYEQYF. CDR3 nucleotides: TGTGCCAGCAGCCCGACTAGCGGTTCCTACGAGCAGTACTTC. Based on the CDR3 plus reference TRBV5-4 and TRBJ2-7, the full variable domain is ETGVTQSPTHLIKTRGQQVTLRCSSQSGHNTVSWYQQALGQGPQFIFQYYREEENGRGNFPPRFSGLQFPNYSSELNVNALELDDSALYLCASSPTSGSYEQYFGPGTRLTVT.

The rearrangement joins TRBV4-3 to TRBJ2-1; D is unclear. Germline CDR1 is LGHNA and CDR2 is YSLEER. The ends were cut back, 0 bases at V and 3 bases at J, with 9 bases in the middle. The CDR3 is made up of 15 amino acids. DNA for the CDR3: TGCGCCAGCAGCCAAGAGATACTTCACTACAATGAGCAGTTCTTC. This gives the protein CASSQEILHYNEQFF.

CDR3 nucleotides: TGCAGCGTTGCGGGACAGTACAGACAGGTGGAGTACTTC. Residues: CSVAGQYRQVEYF. The rearrangement joins TRBV29-1 to TRBJ2-5; 7 bases are a match to TRBD1. The CDR3 is made up of 13 amino acids. From germline, CDR1 is SQVTM and CDR2 ANQGSEA. Trimming at V came to 4 bases and at J to 12 bases, leaving 14 bases not matched to a gene.

This sequence joins TRBV15 and TRBJ1-5; D might be TRBD1 (5 bases). CDR1 is LNHNV and CDR2 is YYDKDF in the germline V gene (reference sequence). V was shortened by 5 bases and J by 0 bases, with 11 bases between the two germline ends. The CDR3 spans 15 residues. The chain's CDR3 is CATSHRDYSNQPQHF. The CDR3 DNA is TGTGCCACCAGCCACCGGGACTATAGCAATCAGCCCCAGCATTTT. Together with reference TRBV15 and TRBJ1-5, the CDR3 gives the full variable domain: DAMVIQNPRYQVTQFGKPVTLSCSQTLNHNVMYWYQQKSSQAPKLLFHYYDKDFNNEADTPDNFQSRRPNTSFCFLDIRSPGLGDTAMYLCATSHRDYSNQPQHFGDGTRLSIL.

This clone occurred a few times. The gene calls are TRBV9 and TRBJ2-7, with D possibly matching TRBD2 (5 bases). The length of the CDR3 is 15 residues. Germline V lookup: CDR1 SGDLS, CDR2 YYNGEE. The V gene lost 0 bases and the J gene lost 6 bases, with 16 bases spanning the gap. In nucleotides, the CDR3 is TGTGCCAGCAGCGTAGGGCCCGGGGTCAACGGCGAGCAGTACTTC. Encoded protein: CASSVGPGVNGEQYF.

In its sample, this clone was seen a few times. The chain is built from TRBV18 and TRBJ2-7; D call uncertain. Between the trimmed V and J ends, which lost 3 bases and 4 bases, there was a span of 7 bases. Germline V gene sequence: CDR1 KGHSH, CDR2 LQKENI. This CDR3 has 12 amino acids. The CDR3 reads CASSPENYEQYF. The CDR3 DNA follows: TGTGCCAGCTCACCCGAAAATTACGAGCAGTACTTC.

CDR3 sequence (DNA): TGTGCCAGCAGCTTTGAGGAGCAGGGAGGCTACGAGCAGTACTTC. This codes for CASSFEEQGGYEQYF. V usage is TRBV5-4 and J usage is TRBJ2-7; a weak D match, TRBD2 (6 bases). CDR1 and CDR2 from the germline V gene are SGHNT and YYREEE (reference sequence). V was pared by 2 bases and J by 3 bases, with 15 bases between. The CDR3 is made up of 15 amino acids.

The chain couples TRBV30 to TRBJ1-1; D gene unclear. The CDR3 runs 12 residues. Germline V gives CDR1 GTSNPN, CDR2 SVGIG (reference sequence). Trimming pared 5 bases from V and 7 bases from J, leaving 14 bases between. The CDR3 nucleotides are TGTGCCTGGGATAAAACAGAGGATGAAGCTTTCTTT. Encoded protein: CAWDKTEDEAFF.

The CDR3 DNA reads as TGTGCCAGTAGTATATCTGGGACAGCCTCCTACGAGCAGTACTTC. Encoded protein: CASSISGTASYEQYF. This rearrangement joins TRBV19 to TRBJ2-7; 7 nucleotides agree with TRBD1. The J segment lost 0 bases and the V segment lost 2 bases, leaving 4 bases of the junction unmatched. CDR1 is LNHDA, CDR2 SQIVND, per germline (reference sequence). There are 15 residues in the CDR3. Full variable domain (missing parts from reference TRBV19 and TRBJ2-7): DGGITQSPKYLFRKEGQNVTLSCEQNLNHDAMYWYRQDPGQGLRLIYYSQIVNDFQKGDIAEGYSVSREKKESFPLTVTSAQKNPTAFYLCASSISGTASYEQYFGPGTRLTVT.